The entry that follows covers one TCR beta chain sequence. Its antigen is unidentified. HIV-negative, healthy adults without recent acute infections or vaccinations were the donors. These data originate in a study of shared clonotypes between healthy human individuals. TCRdb's table, derived via immunoSEQ multiplex PCR, lists solely in-frame clones and lacks some. The sample yields millions of clones, 90% to 95% seen once. Germline V gives CDR1 MNHEY, CDR2 SMNVEV (reference sequence). CDR3 length: 16 residues. Germline trimming cut 2 bases from V and 6 bases from J; bases unmatched to any gene: 2. Study-wide results and caveats: Naive subsets, compared against memory subsets, generally had larger estimated richness values. Of the naive CD4 clonotypes, roughly 5.2% were shared across a handful of donors.

This clonotype was sampled from a man aged 18 to 35 in good health. What was sequenced was naive CD4+ T cells sorted from blood. Subset indicated: CD45RA+ positively selected. The chain is built from TRBV27 and TRBJ2-1, with 15 bases identical to TRBD2. CDR3 coding DNA: TGTGCCAGCAGTTTAGGGGGACTAGCGGGAGGCAATGAGCAGTTCTTC. Its protein product is CASSLGGLAGGNEQFF.